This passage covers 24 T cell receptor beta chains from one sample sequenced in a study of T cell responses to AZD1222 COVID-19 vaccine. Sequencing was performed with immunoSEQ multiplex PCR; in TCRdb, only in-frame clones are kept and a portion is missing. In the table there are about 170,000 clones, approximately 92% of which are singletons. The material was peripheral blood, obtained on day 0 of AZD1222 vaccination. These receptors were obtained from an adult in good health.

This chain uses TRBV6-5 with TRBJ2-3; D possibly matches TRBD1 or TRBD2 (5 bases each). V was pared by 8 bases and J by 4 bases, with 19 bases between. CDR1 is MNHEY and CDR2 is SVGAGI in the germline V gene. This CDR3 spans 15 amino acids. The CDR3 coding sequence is TGTGCCAGCTGGCCCCGCCGAGGGGCATCAGATACGCAGTATTTT. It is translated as CASWPRRGASDTQYF.

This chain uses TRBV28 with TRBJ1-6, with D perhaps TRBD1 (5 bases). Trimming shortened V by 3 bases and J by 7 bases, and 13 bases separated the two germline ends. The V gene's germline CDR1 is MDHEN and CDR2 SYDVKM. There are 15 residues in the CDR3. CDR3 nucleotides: TGTGCCAGCAGTTTTTCAAGGGGATTCAATTCACCCCTCCACTTT. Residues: CASSFSRGFNSPLHF.

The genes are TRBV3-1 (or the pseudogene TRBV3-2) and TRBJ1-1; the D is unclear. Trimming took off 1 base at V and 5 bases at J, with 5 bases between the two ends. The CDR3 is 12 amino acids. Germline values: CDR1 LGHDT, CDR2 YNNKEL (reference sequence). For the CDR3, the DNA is TGTGCCAGCAGCCAAGGCAGGACTGAAGCTTTCTTT. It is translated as CASSQGRTEAFF.

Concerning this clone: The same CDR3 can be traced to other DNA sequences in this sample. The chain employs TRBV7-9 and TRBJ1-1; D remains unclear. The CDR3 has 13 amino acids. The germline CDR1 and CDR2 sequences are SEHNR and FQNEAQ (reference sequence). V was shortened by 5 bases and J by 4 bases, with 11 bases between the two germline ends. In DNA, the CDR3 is TGTGCCAGCAGCCTAGAGGGAGGCACTGAAGCTTTCTTT. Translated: CASSLEGGTEAFF.

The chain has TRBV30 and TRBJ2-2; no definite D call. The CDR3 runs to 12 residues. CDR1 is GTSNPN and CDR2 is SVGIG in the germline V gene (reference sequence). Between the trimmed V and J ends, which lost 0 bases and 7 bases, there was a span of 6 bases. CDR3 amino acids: CAWSVGGGELFF. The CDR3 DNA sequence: TGTGCCTGGAGTGTCGGTGGCGGGGAGCTGTTTTTT.

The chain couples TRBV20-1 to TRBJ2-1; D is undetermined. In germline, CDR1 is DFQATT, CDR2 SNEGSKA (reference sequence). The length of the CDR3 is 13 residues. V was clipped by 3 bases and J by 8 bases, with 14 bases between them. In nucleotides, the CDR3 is TGCAGTGCTAGTTCTTATTCCTTGGATGAGCAGTTCTTC. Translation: CSASSYSLDEQFF.

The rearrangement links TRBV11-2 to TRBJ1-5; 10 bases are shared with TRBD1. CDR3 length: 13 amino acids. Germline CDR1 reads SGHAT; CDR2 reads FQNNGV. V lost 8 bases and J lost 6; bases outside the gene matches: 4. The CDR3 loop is CASARDRGQPQHF. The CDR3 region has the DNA TGTGCCAGCGCTCGGGACAGGGGTCAGCCCCAGCATTTT.

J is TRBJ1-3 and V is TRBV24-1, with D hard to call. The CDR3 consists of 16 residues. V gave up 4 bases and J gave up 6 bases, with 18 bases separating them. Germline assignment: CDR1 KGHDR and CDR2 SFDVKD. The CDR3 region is CATSELDLLRENTIYF. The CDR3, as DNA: TGTGCCACCAGTGAATTGGACCTCCTGCGGGAAAACACCATATATTTT.

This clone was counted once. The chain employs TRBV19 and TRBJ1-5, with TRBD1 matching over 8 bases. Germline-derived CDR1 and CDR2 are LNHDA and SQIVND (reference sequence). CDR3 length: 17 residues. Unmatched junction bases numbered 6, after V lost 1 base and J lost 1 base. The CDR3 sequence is CASSIGQGRTSNQPQHF. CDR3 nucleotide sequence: TGTGCCAGTAGTATAGGACAGGGGAGGACGAGCAATCAGCCCCAGCATTTT.

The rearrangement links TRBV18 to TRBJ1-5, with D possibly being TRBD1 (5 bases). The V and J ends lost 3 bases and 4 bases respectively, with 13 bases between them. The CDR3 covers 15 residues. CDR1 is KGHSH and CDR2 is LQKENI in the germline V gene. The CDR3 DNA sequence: TGTGCCAGCTCACCGGAAAAGGGGCGGAATCAGCCCCAGCATTTT. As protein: CASSPEKGRNQPQHF.

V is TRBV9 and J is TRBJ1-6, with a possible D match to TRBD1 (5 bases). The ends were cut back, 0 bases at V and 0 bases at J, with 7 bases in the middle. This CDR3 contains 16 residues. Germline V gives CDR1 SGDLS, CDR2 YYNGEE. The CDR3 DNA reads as TGTGCCAGCAGCGTAGGACAGAGCTCCTATAATTCACCCCTCCACTTT. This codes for CASSVGQSSYNSPLHF.

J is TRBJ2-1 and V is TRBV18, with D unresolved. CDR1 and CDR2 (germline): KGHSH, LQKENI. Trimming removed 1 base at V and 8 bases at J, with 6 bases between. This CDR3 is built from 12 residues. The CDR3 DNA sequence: TGTGCCAGCTCACCACGCGGCTATGAGCAGTTCTTC. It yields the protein CASSPRGYEQFF.

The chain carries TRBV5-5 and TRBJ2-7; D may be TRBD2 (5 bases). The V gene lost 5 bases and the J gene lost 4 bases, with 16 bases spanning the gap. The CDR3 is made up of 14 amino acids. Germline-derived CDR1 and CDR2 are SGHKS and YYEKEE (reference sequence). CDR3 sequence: CASSPEVNRYEQYF. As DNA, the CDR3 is TGTGCCAGCAGTCCGGAGGTGAACCGTTACGAGCAGTACTTC.

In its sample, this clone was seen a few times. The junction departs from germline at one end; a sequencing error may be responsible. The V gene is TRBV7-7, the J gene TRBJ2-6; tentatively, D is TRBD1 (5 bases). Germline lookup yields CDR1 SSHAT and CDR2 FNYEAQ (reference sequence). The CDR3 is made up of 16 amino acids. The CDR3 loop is CASSPLGHSGANVLTF. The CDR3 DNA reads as TGTGCTAGCAGCCCCCTCGGACACTCTGGGGCCAACGTCCTGACTTTC.

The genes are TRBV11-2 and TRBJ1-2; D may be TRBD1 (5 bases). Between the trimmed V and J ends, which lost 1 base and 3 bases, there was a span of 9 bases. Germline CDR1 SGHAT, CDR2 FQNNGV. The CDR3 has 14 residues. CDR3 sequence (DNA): TGTGCCAGCAGCTTAGGGGCGGGGGACTATGGCTACACCTTC. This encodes CASSLGAGDYGYTF.

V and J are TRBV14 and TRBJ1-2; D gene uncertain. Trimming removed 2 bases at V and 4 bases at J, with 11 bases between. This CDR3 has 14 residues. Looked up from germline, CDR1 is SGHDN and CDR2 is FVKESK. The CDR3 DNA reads TGTGCCAGCAGCCAACAATTAAACCTCTATGGCTACACCTTC. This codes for CASSQQLNLYGYTF.

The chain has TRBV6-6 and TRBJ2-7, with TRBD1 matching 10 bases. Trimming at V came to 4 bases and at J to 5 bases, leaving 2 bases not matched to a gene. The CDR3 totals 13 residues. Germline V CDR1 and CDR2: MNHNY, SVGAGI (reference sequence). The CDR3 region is CASSSGTGDEQYF. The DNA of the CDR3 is TGTGCCAGCAGTTCCGGGACAGGGGACGAGCAGTACTTC.

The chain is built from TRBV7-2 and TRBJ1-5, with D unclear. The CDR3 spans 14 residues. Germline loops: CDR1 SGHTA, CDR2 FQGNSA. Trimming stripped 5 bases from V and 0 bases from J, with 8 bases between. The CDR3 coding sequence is TGTGCCAGCAGCCCCATTGATAGCAATCAGCCCCAGCATTTT. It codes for CASSPIDSNQPQHF.

In DNA, the CDR3 is TGTGCCAGCAGCTTAGGGAGCGGGGGGGCATACAATGAGCAGTTCTTC. This sequence encodes CASSLGSGGAYNEQFF. The chain uses TRBV11-3 and TRBJ2-1; TRBD2 matches at 10 bases. This CDR3 has 16 residues. Trimming at V came to 1 base and at J to 4 bases, leaving 4 bases not matched to a gene. Germline-derived CDR1 and CDR2 are SGHNT and YENEEA.

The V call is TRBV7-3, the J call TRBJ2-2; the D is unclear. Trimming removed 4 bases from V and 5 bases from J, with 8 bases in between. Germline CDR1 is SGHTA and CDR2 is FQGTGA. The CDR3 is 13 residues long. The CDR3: CASSSHPTGELFF. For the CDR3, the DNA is TGTGCCAGCAGCTCCCATCCGACCGGGGAGCTGTTTTTT.

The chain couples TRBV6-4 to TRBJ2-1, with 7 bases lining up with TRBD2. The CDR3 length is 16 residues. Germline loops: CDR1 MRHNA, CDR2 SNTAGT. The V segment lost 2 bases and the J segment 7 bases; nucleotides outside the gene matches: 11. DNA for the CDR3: TGTGCCAGCAGTGACCTGGGGGGGAGTTCCCGGAATGAGCAGTTCTTC. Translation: CASSDLGGSSRNEQFF.

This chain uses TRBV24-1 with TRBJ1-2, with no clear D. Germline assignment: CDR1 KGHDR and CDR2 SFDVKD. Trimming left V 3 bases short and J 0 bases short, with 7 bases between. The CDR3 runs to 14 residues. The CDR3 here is CATSDPTSNYGYTF. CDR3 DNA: TGTGCCACCAGTGATCCGACCTCTAACTATGGCTACACCTTC.

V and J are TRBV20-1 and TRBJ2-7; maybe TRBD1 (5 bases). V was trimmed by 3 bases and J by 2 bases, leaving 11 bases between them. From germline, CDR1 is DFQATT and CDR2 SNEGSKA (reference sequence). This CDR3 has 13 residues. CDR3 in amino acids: CSASWGSPYEQYF. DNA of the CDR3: TGCAGTGCTAGTTGGGGCAGTCCCTACGAGCAGTACTTC.

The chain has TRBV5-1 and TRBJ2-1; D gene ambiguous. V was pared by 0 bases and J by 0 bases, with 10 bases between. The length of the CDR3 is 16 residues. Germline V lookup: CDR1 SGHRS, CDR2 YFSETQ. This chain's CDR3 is CASSLEWVSSYNEQFF. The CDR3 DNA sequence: TGCGCCAGCAGCTTGGAGTGGGTGAGCTCCTACAATGAGCAGTTCTTC.